This TCR beta chain was obtained from a study of cytomegalovirus exposure and HLA in healthy donors. Germline V CDR1 and CDR2: KGHSH, LQKENI. The trim removed 6 bases at V and 8 bases at J, leaving 7 bases unmatched. The CDR3 consists of 13 residues. This table comes from immunoSEQ multiplex PCR, and its TCRdb copy is limited to in-frame clones, with some not included. The data contain 100,000 to 150,000 clones, around 90% of them singletons. Study-level results: According to the study, 160 or so TCR beta chains were cytomegalovirus-associated.

About this clone: Its target is unknown.

The chain uses TRBV18 and TRBJ1-2, with TRBD1 identical over 9 bases. The clonotype originates from a young woman in good health and CMV-seronegative. Sequences were obtained from PBMCs. CDR3 nucleotide sequence: TGTGCCAGCTCTCCGGGACAGGGCTCGGGCTACACCTTC. It codes for CASSPGQGSGYTF.